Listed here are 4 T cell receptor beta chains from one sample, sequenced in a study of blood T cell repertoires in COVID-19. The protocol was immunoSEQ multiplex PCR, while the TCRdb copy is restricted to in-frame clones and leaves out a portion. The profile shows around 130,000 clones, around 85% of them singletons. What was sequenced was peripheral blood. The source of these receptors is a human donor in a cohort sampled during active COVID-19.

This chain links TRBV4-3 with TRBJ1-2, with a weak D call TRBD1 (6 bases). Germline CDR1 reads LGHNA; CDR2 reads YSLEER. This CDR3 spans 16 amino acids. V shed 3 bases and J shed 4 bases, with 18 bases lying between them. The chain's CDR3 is CASSQDSSRYPYGYTF. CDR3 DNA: TGCGCCAGCAGCCAGGACAGTTCGCGGTACCCCTATGGCTACACCTTC.

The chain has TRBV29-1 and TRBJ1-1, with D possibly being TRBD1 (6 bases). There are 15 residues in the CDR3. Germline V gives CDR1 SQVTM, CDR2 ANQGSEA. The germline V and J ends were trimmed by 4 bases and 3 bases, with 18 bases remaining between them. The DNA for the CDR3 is TGCAGCGTTGGCAGGGGACGCAGGGGTTACACTGAAGCTTTCTTT. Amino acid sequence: CSVGRGRRGYTEAFF.

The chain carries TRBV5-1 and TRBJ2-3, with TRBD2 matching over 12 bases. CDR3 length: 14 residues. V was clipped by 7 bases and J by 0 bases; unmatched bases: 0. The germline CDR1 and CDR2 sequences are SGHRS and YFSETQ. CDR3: CASLAGGSTDTQYF. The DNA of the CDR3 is TGCGCCAGCCTAGCGGGGGGGAGCACAGATACGCAGTATTTT.

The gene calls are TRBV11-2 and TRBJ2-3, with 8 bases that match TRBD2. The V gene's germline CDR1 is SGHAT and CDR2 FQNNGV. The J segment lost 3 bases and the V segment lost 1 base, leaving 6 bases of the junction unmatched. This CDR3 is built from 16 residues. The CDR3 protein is CASSLGHGGVTDTQYF. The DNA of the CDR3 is TGTGCCAGCAGCTTAGGGCACGGGGGGGTGACAGATACGCAGTATTTT. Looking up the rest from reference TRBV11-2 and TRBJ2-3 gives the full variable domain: EAGVAQSPRYKIIEKRQSVAFWCNPISGHATLYWYQQILGQGPKLLIQFQNNGVVDDSQLPKDRFSAERLKGVDSTLKIQPAKLEDSAVYLCASSLGHGGVTDTQYFGPGTRLTVL.